What follows are 25 T cell receptor beta chains derived from one specimen sequenced in a study of T-cell memory formation after mild COVID-19. MiXCR, run by TCRdb on the 5' RACE reads, gives a single entry per CDR3 protein. The table records approximately 210,000 distinct CDR3 sequences, approximately 16% of them present only once. Sequenced: PBMCs or a T cell subset sorted from them (not recorded which). Receptor source: an adult woman who had mild COVID-19 (a few samples of this study predate the infection). Cell type and time point are not known.

V usage is TRBV7-3 and J usage is TRBJ2-2; 7 nucleotides align to TRBD2. This CDR3 has 19 residues. Germline CDR1 reads SGHTA; CDR2 reads FQGTGA. Trimming removed 5 bases from V and 0 bases from J; junction bases left unmatched: 15. DNA of the CDR3: TGTGCCAGCAGCACCCGGACTAGTTTTGGCGATTCGAACACCGGGGAGCTGTTTTTT. Protein: CASSTRTSFGDSNTGELFF.

This clonotype was seen a few times. The CDR3 coding sequence is TGTGCCAGCAGTTTAGTTCGATTTCGGGAGCTGTTTTTT. As protein: CASSLVRFRELFF. J is TRBJ2-2 and V is TRBV27; D is unclear. CDR3 length: 13 amino acids. Trimming shortened V by 2 bases and J by 9 bases, and 10 bases separated the two germline ends. Germline assignment: CDR1 MNHEY and CDR2 SMNVEV (reference sequence).

This clonotype was recorded many times. The chain combines TRBV9 with TRBJ2-1, with TRBD1 identical over 9 bases. This CDR3 is 15 amino acids long. The V gene end was trimmed by 0 bases and the J gene end by 7 bases; junction bases not matched to a gene: 5. CDR1 and CDR2 from the germline V gene are SGDLS and YYNGEE. The DNA of the CDR3 is TGTGCCAGCAGCGTAGATGGACAGGGGAGGAATGAGCAGTTCTTC. Translating gives CASSVDGQGRNEQFF.

The chain links TRBV18 to TRBJ1-4, with D possibly being TRBD1 (5 bases). With 4 bases removed from V and 6 bases from J, the gap between germline ends came to 15 bases. The germline V gene has CDR1 KGHSH and CDR2 LQKENI. This CDR3 region has 15 residues. CDR3 amino acids: CASSLRRGVDEKLFF. CDR3 nucleotide sequence: TGTGCCAGCTCACTCAGGAGGGGTGTGGATGAAAAACTGTTTTTT.

This clonotype showed up just a few times. This rearrangement joins TRBV7-3 to TRBJ2-1; tentatively, D is TRBD1 (7 bases). V was pared by 5 bases and J by 0 bases, with 14 bases between. Looked up from germline, CDR1 is SGHTA and CDR2 is FQGTGA. The CDR3 extends over 16 amino acids. CDR3 bases: TGTGCCAGCAGCGCCCCAGGGGGGTCCTCCTACAATGAGCAGTTCTTC. Encoded protein: CASSAPGGSSYNEQFF.

This clonotype occurred a few times. This sequence joins TRBV12-3 or TRBV12-4 and TRBJ1-2; 7 nucleotides line up with TRBD1. V trimming: 6 bases; J trimming: 5 bases; junction bases outside the gene matches: 6. CDR3 length equals 13 residues. CDR3 sequence reads: CASSVGTAYGYTF. CDR3 bases: TGTGCCAGCAGCGTTGGGACAGCGTATGGCTACACCTTC.

This chain joins TRBV10-3 and TRBJ1-2; unclear D gene. CDR3 length: 13 amino acids. V was trimmed by 2 bases and J by 7 bases, leaving 11 bases between them. Germline CDR1 ENHRY, CDR2 SYGVKD. The chain's CDR3 is CAISEAPAGGYTF. CDR3 nucleotide sequence: TGTGCCATCAGTGAGGCCCCGGCGGGTGGCTACACCTTC.

V is TRBV5-1 and J is TRBJ2-7, with 9 bases identical to TRBD2. The V and J ends lost 0 bases and 0 bases, in that order; junction bases with no gene match: 4. The CDR3 covers 16 residues. In germline, CDR1 is SGHRS, CDR2 YFSETQ. CDR3 sequence reads: CASSLEVLAGSYEQYF. CDR3 nucleotides: TGCGCCAGCAGCTTGGAGGTACTAGCGGGCTCCTACGAGCAGTACTTC.

The V gene is TRBV7-2, the J gene TRBJ2-6; D call uncertain. Germline CDR1 and CDR2: SGHTA and FQGNSA. The CDR3 length is 15 residues. Deletions cut 1 base from V and 4 bases from J, with 8 bases between. The CDR3 spells CASSLEARGANVLTF. In DNA form, the CDR3 reads TGTGCCAGCAGCTTAGAGGCGCGAGGGGCCAACGTCCTGACTTTC.

The chain uses TRBV5-1 and TRBJ2-5; D ambiguous. CDR1 is SGHRS and CDR2 is YFSETQ in the germline V gene. Deletions cut 3 bases from V and 4 bases from J, with 10 bases between. CDR3 length: 13 amino acids. The DNA for the CDR3 is TGCGCCAGCAGCTGGTCAGTCGGAGAGACCCAGTACTTC. Its translation is CASSWSVGETQYF.

In its sample, this clonotype was seen a few times. The rearrangement joins TRBV6-2 or TRBV6-3 to TRBJ2-5; maybe TRBD1 (6 bases). The length of the CDR3 is 14 residues. With 6 bases removed from V and 1 base from J, the gap between germline ends came to 12 bases. In germline, CDR1 is MNHEY, CDR2 SVGEGT. The CDR3 is CASRSSGAQETQYF. CDR3 coding DNA: TGTGCCAGCAGATCTTCAGGGGCCCAAGAGACCCAGTACTTC.

This clonotype occurred a few times. The chain carries TRBV6-5 and TRBJ1-2, with 9 positions matching TRBD1. The V and J ends lost 6 bases and 7 bases, in that order; junction bases with no gene match: 12. The CDR3 is 15 amino acids. Germline V gene data show CDR1 as MNHEY and CDR2 as SVGAGI. CDR3 loop: CASSLTGTGSSGYTF. The CDR3 bases are TGTGCCAGCAGCCTTACCGGGACAGGGTCGAGTGGCTACACCTTC.

This clonotype appeared many times. The V call is TRBV20-1, the J call TRBJ1-5, with D unresolved. This CDR3 contains 15 residues. Germline V gene data show CDR1 as DFQATT and CDR2 as SNEGSKA (reference sequence). V dropped 0 bases and J dropped 4 bases, with 13 bases sitting between them. CDR3 nucleotide sequence: TGCAGTGCTAGAGATCGCAGAAATCCTAATCAGCCCCAGCATTTT. Translating it yields CSARDRRNPNQPQHF.

This clonotype was seen ten or more times. The J gene is TRBJ1-1, the V gene TRBV6-6; D is ambiguous. CDR3 size: 16 residues. The germline V gene encodes CDR1 MNHNY and CDR2 SVGAGI (reference sequence). Trimming left V 4 bases short and J 3 bases short, with 18 bases between. The CDR3 DNA sequence: TGTGCCAGCAGTTCGTACCACATAAACTCGCACACTGAAGCTTTCTTT. It yields the protein CASSSYHINSHTEAFF.

The chain recombines TRBV9 with TRBJ2-7, with D perhaps assigned TRBD1 or TRBD2 (5 bases each). V was cut by 3 bases and J by 3 bases, with 10 bases left in between. Looked up from germline, CDR1 is SGDLS and CDR2 is YYNGEE. CDR3 length: 13 amino acids. The CDR3 DNA is TGTGCCAGCAGCGGGGACGGAAGCTACGAGCAGTACTTC. Translating it yields CASSGDGSYEQYF.

This clonotype was observed many times. The V call is TRBV12-3 or TRBV12-4, the J call TRBJ1-1, with D uncertain. V was shortened by 4 bases and J by 1 base, with 10 bases between the two germline ends. CDR3 length: 14 amino acids. The CDR3, as DNA: TGTGCCAGCAGTTCAGGTTGGCGGAACACTGAAGCTTTCTTT. Protein: CASSSGWRNTEAFF.

The chain uses TRBV20-1 and TRBJ2-3; 10 bases map to TRBD2. The CDR3 has 15 amino acids. Looked up from germline, CDR1 is DFQATT and CDR2 is SNEGSKA (reference sequence). The trim removed 4 bases at V and 2 bases at J, leaving 6 bases unmatched. In DNA form, the CDR3 reads TGCAGTGCTACTAGCGGGGGATATGACACAGATACGCAGTATTTT. As protein: CSATSGGYDTDTQYF.

The V gene is TRBV2, the J gene TRBJ2-3, with D possibly being TRBD1 (5 bases). This CDR3 is built from 15 residues. Germline lookup yields CDR1 SNHLY and CDR2 FYNNEI. Trimming removed 7 bases from V and 0 bases from J, with 14 bases in between. The CDR3 DNA is TGTGCCAGCAAAAAGGACACCACTAGCACAGATACGCAGTATTTT. Protein sequence: CASKKDTTSTDTQYF.

DNA for the CDR3: TGTGCCAGCAGTTCCCCTCGTGGCGGGTTCACCGGGGAGCTGTTTTTT. This sequence encodes CASSSPRGGFTGELFF. The V and J genes are TRBV12-3 or TRBV12-4 and TRBJ2-2, with D possibly TRBD2 on 5 matching bases. CDR3 length equals 16 residues. Trimming removed 4 bases from V and 4 bases from J, with 16 bases in between.

The J gene is TRBJ1-6, the V gene TRBV9, with 7 bases matching TRBD1. Germline V CDR1 and CDR2: SGDLS, YYNGEE. The CDR3 has 13 amino acids. V was pared by 9 bases and J by 7 bases, with 7 bases of the junction left unmatched. This chain's CDR3 is CATSRGGNSPLHF. CDR3 DNA: TGTGCCACCTCCCGAGGGGGCAATTCACCCCTCCACTTT.

This clonotype has more than one count but fewer than ten. This rearrangement joins TRBV11-2 to TRBJ2-7, with TRBD1 matching over 7 bases. Looked up from germline, CDR1 is SGHAT and CDR2 is FQNNGV. This CDR3 is built from 15 residues. The trim removed 1 base at V and 3 bases at J, leaving 6 bases unmatched. The CDR3 sequence: CASSLARDSRYEQYF. In DNA, the CDR3 is TGTGCCAGCAGCTTAGCACGGGACAGTCGCTACGAGCAGTACTTC.

The rearrangement joins TRBV4-1 to TRBJ1-5; D ambiguous. This CDR3 is built from 15 residues. The V end lost 2 bases, the J end lost 1 base, and 9 bases lay between the germline ends. Per the germline V gene, CDR1 is MGHRA and CDR2 is YSYEKL. Here the CDR3 DNA reads TGCGCCAGCAGCCAACTGGGCGTCAGCAATCAGCCCCAGCATTTT. It yields the protein CASSQLGVSNQPQHF.

This clonotype was recorded a few times. The chain employs TRBV5-1 and TRBJ2-2; D is unresolved. This CDR3 contains 13 residues. Germline values: CDR1 SGHRS, CDR2 YFSETQ. V was cut by 4 bases and J by 9 bases, with 13 bases left in between. CDR3: CASSLDGHRELFF. DNA for the CDR3: TGCGCCAGCAGCCTGGACGGTCACCGGGAGCTGTTTTTT.

The V gene is TRBV4-3, the J gene TRBJ1-1; no reliable D call. CDR1 is LGHNA, CDR2 YSLEER, per germline. With 3 bases removed from V and 0 bases from J, the gap between germline ends came to 17 bases. This CDR3 is built from 17 residues. This chain's CDR3 is CASSHTAGAGMNTEAFF. The CDR3 nucleotides are TGCGCCAGCAGCCACACCGCCGGTGCGGGAATGAACACTGAAGCTTTCTTT.

This clonotype was recorded many times. V gene TRBV7-2 combines with J gene TRBJ2-3; 7 bases line up with TRBD2. Trimming cost V 4 bases and J 2 bases; bases outside gene matches: 9. The CDR3 extends over 16 amino acids. CDR1 and CDR2 from the germline V gene are SGHTA and FQGNSA. The chain's CDR3 is CASSWGGSGITDTQYF. CDR3 sequence (DNA): TGTGCCAGCAGCTGGGGGGGGAGCGGGATCACAGATACGCAGTATTTT.